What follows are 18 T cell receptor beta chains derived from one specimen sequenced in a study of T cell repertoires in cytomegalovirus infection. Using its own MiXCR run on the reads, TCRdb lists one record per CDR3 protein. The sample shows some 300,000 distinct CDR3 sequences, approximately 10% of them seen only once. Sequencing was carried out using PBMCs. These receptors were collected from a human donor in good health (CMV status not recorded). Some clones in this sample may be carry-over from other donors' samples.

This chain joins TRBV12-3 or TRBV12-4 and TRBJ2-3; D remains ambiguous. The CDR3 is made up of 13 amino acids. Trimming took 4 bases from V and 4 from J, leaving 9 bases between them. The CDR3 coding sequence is TGTGCCAGCAGTTACCCCACCCCAGATACGCAGTATTTT. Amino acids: CASSYPTPDTQYF.

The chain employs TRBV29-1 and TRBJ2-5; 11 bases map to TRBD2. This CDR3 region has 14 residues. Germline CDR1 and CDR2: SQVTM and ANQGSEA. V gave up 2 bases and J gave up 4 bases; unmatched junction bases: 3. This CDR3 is CSVELAGGGETQYF. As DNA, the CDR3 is TGCAGCGTTGAACTAGCGGGGGGTGGAGAGACCCAGTACTTC.

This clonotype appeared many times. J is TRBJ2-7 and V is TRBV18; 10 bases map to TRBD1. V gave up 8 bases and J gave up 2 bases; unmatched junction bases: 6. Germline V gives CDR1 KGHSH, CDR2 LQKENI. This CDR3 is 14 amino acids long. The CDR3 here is CASSPGQGAYEQYV. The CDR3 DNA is TGTGCCAGCAGCCCCGGACAGGGGGCCTACGAGCAGTACGTC.

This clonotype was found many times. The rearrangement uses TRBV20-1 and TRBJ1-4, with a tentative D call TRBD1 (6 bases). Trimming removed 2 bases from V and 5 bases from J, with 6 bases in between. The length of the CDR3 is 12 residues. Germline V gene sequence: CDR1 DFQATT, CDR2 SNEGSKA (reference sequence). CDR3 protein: CSARRGNEKLFF. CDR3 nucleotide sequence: TGCAGTGCTAGAAGGGGGAATGAAAAACTGTTTTTT.

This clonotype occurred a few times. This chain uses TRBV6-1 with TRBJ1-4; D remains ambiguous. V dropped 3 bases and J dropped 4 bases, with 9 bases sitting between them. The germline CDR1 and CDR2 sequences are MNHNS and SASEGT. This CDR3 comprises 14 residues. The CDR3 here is CASSDGPVNEKLFF. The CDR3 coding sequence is TGTGCCAGCAGTGATGGCCCCGTTAATGAAAAACTGTTTTTT.

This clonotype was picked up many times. The DNA of the CDR3 is TGTGCCACCAGCCTAAGTCGATACAGCTCCTACAATGAGCAGTTCTTC. Translation: CATSLSRYSSYNEQFF. The chain is built from TRBV15 and TRBJ2-1; D not resolved. Trimming stripped 5 bases from V and 0 bases from J, with 14 bases between. CDR1 is LNHNV and CDR2 is YYDKDF in the germline V gene (reference sequence). CDR3 length: 16 residues.

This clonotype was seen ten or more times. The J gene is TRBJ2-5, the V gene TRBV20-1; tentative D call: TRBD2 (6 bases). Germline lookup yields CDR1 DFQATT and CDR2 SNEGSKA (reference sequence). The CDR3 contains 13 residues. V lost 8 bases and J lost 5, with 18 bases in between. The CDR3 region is CSSVGGPKETQYF. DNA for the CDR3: TGCAGTTCTGTGGGGGGACCCAAGGAGACCCAGTACTTC.

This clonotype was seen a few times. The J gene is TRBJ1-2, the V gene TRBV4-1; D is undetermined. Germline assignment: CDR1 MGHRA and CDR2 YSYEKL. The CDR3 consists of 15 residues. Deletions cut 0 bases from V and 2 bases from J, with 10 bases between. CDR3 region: CASSQDIADNYGYTF. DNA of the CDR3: TGCGCCAGCAGCCAAGATATAGCAGACAACTATGGCTACACCTTC.

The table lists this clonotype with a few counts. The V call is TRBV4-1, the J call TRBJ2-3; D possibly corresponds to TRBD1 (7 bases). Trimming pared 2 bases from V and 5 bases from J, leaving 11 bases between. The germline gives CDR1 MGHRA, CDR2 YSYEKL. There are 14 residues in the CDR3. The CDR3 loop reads CASSQWRGQDTQYF. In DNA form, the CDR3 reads TGCGCCAGCAGCCAATGGAGGGGGCAAGATACGCAGTATTTT.

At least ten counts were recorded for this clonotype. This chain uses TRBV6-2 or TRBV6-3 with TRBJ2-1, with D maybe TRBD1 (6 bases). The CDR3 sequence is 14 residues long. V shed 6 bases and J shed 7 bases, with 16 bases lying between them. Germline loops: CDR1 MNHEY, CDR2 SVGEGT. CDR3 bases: TGTGCCAGCAGCAAGTACAGGGTTACGAATGAGCAGTTCTTC. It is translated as CASSKYRVTNEQFF.

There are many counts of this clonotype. Here the CDR3 DNA reads TGTGCCAGCAGGGGTAGCGGCACAGATACGCAGTATTTT. Protein: CASRGSGTDTQYF. This rearrangement joins TRBV6-2 or TRBV6-3 to TRBJ2-3; perhaps TRBD2 as D (5 bases). This CDR3 has 13 amino acids. Germline lookup yields CDR1 MNHEY and CDR2 SVGEGT. The germline V and J ends were trimmed by 6 bases and 1 base, with 8 bases remaining between them.

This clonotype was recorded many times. CDR3 coding DNA: TGTGCCAGCAGTCCGGACAGGCCCTCGGGTGAGCAGTTCTTC. Its translation is CASSPDRPSGEQFF. This sequence joins TRBV7-3 and TRBJ2-1; 7 bases agree with TRBD1. CDR1 SGHTA and CDR2 FQGTGA come from the germline V gene. There are 14 residues in the CDR3. The trim removed 6 bases at V and 9 bases at J, leaving 11 bases unmatched. Full variable domain (rest looked up from reference TRBV7-3 and TRBJ2-1): GAGVSQTPSNKVTEKGKYVELRCDPISGHTALYWYRQSLGQGPEFLIYFQGTGAADDSGLPNDRFFAVRPEGSVSTLKIQRTERGDSAVYLCASSPDRPSGEQFFGPGTRLTVL.

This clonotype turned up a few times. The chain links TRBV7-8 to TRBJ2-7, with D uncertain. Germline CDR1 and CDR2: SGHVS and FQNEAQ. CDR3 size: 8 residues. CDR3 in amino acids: CASSAANV. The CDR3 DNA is TGTGCCAGCAGCGCCGCGAACGTC.

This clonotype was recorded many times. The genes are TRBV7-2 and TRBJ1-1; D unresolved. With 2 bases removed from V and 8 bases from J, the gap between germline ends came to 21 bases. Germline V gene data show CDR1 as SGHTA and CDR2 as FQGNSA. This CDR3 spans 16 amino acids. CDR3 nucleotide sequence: TGTGCCAGCAGCTTAACTTTGGGAACTCCCCGGGGAGAAGCTTTCTTT. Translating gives CASSLTLGTPRGEAFF. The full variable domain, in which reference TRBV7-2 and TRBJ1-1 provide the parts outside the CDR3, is GAGVSQSPSNKVTEKGKDVELRCDPISGHTALYWYRQSLGQGLEFLIYFQGNSAPDKSGLPSDRFSAERTGGSVSTLTIQRTQQEDSAVYLCASSLTLGTPRGEAFFGQGTRLTVV.

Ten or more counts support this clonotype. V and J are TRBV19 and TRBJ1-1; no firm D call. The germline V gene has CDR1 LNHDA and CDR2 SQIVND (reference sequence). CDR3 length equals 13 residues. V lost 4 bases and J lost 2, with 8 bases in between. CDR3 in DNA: TGTGCCAGTAGTACCGGGTTTAACACTGAAGCTTTCTTT. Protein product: CASSTGFNTEAFF. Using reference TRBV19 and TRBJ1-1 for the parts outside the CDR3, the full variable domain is DGGITQSPKYLFRKEGQNVTLSCEQNLNHDAMYWYRQDPGQGLRLIYYSQIVNDFQKGDIAEGYSVSREKKESFPLTVTSAQKNPTAFYLCASSTGFNTEAFFGQGTRLTVV.

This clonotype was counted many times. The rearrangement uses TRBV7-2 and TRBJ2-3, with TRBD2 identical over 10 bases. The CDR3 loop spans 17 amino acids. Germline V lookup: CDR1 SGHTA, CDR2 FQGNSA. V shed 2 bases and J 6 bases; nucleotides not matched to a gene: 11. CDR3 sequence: CASSLNSRLAGADTQYF. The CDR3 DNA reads TGTGCCAGCAGCTTAAATTCCAGGCTAGCGGGGGCGGATACGCAGTATTTT.

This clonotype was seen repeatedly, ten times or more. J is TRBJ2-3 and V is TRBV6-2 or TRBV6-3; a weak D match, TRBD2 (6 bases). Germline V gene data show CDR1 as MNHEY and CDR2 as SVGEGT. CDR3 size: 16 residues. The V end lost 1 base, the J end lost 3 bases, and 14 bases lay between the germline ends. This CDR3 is CASSYLSGVRTDTQYF. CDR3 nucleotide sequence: TGTGCCAGCAGTTACTTATCGGGGGTCCGGACAGATACGCAGTATTTT.

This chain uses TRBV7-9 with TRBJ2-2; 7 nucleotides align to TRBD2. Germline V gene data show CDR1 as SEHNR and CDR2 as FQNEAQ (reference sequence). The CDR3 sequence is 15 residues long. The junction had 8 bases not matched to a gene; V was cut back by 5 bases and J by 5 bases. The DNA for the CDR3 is TGTGCCAGCAGCCTAAGGGCTAGCGGTACCGGGGAGCTGTTTTTT. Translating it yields CASSLRASGTGELFF.